This T cell receptor (beta chain) derives from a study of read filtering for tumor transcriptome and immune sequencing. From approximately 430 ng of RNA, a library with molecular barcoded alpha/delta and beta/gamma adaptors was made. TCRdb independently ran MiXCR on the reads; one entry per CDR3 protein. The repertoire consists of 15,000 to 20,000 distinct CDR3 sequences, with less than 25% occurring once and the leading ten covering 24%. This clonotype came up many times. At the time of active disease, bone marrow was collected from every patient. The CDR3 contains 13 residues. CDR1 and CDR2 from the germline V gene are MGHDK and SYGVNS. The ends were cut back, 0 bases at V and 5 bases at J, with 8 bases in the middle.

Sequenced material: a population of CD138-negative cells sorted from bone marrow. The chain employs TRBV25-1 and TRBJ2-7; possibly TRBD1 for D (6 bases). This sequence originates from a donor aged 40 or older with multiple myeloma. CDR3 loop: CASSEYAGDEQYF. The CDR3 region has the DNA TGTGCCAGCAGTGAATATGCAGGGGACGAGCAGTACTTC.